These 5 T cell receptor beta chains were all obtained from the same sample, sequenced in a study of control samples from healthy donors and cancer patients. The table came from immunoSEQ multiplex PCR; TCRdb's copy has only in-frame clones and leaves some out. The sample carries some 120,000 clones, around 89% recorded once. Material for sequencing was blood. These receptors all stem from a woman in her sixties or seventies in good health.

The CDR3 nucleotides are TGTGCCAGCAGCTCCGACCCGGGACGGATGAACACTGAAGCTTTCTTT. It encodes CASSSDPGRMNTEAFF. The gene calls are TRBV7-9 and TRBJ1-1, with D perhaps matching TRBD1 (5 bases). The CDR3 runs 16 residues. Germline V gene sequence: CDR1 SEHNR, CDR2 FQNEAQ (reference sequence). V lost 4 bases, J lost 0 bases, and 15 bases lay in between.

CDR3 DNA: TGTGCCAGCAGGCGAGACAGGGGGCAAGGTGGCTACACCTTC. It yields the protein CASRRDRGQGGYTF. The J gene is TRBJ1-2, the V gene TRBV7-2; 10 bases align to TRBD1. Germline V gives CDR1 SGHTA, CDR2 FQGNSA. The CDR3 covers 14 residues. The V gene end was trimmed by 6 bases and the J gene end by 7 bases; junction bases not matched to a gene: 8.

The V call is TRBV7-9, the J call TRBJ2-7; D is possibly TRBD1 (5 bases). V was cut by 3 bases and J by 7 bases, with 13 bases left in between. The CDR3 has 13 residues. Germline values: CDR1 SEHNR, CDR2 FQNEAQ (reference sequence). The CDR3 nucleotides read TGTGCCAGCAGCTTCCGTGGTAGGGGTGAGCAGTACTTC. Protein product: CASSFRGRGEQYF.

V is TRBV7-9 and J is TRBJ2-5, with 8 bases that match TRBD2. Germline values: CDR1 SEHNR, CDR2 FQNEAQ (reference sequence). This CDR3 contains 17 residues. With 2 bases clipped from V and 2 bases from J, the junction kept 10 bases outside the gene matches. CDR3 nucleotide sequence: TGTGCCAGCAGCTTATTCCGCGGGGGGCCGAAACAAGAGACCCAGTACTTC. Encoded protein: CASSLFRGGPKQETQYF.

The J gene is TRBJ1-6, the V gene TRBV12-3 or TRBV12-4; D possibly corresponds to TRBD1 (6 bases). V was shortened by 5 bases and J by 11 bases, with 13 bases between the two germline ends. This CDR3 has 13 residues. CDR3 region: CASSTGLLPPLHF. The CDR3 nucleotides read TGTGCCAGCAGTACAGGGCTTTTACCACCCCTCCACTTT.